One and the same sample provided the 5 T cell receptor beta chains below, sequenced in a study of T cell responses to AZD1222 COVID-19 vaccine. Assay used: immunoSEQ multiplex PCR; TCRdb lists only in-frame clones, some missing. The profile shows tens of thousands of clones, 75% to 90% of them singletons. The sample was peripheral blood, taken 28 days after the second AZD1222 dose. The receptors here all came from an adult who received the AZD1222 COVID-19 vaccine.

The chain uses TRBV6-1 and TRBJ1-2, with D uncertain. The CDR3 runs to 15 residues. Per germline, CDR1 MNHNS and CDR2 SASEGT. V was clipped by 2 bases and J by 4 bases, with 14 bases between them. The CDR3 nucleotides are TGTGCCAGCAGTGAAACATCAGACCTCCTCTATGGCTACACCTTC. The encoded protein is CASSETSDLLYGYTF.

The rearrangement uses TRBV29-1 and TRBJ2-7; 10 bases fit TRBD1. The germline V gene has CDR1 SQVTM and CDR2 ANQGSEA. The CDR3 has 13 residues. J gave up 2 bases and V 4 bases, and 2 bases lay outside the gene matches. The DNA of the CDR3 is TGCAGCGTTGGAGGGACAGGGGCCTACGAGCAGTACTTC. It yields the protein CSVGGTGAYEQYF.

The chain has TRBV28 and TRBJ1-5, with D tentatively TRBD1 (5 bases). The V and J ends lost 2 bases and 6 bases respectively, with 14 bases between them. The CDR3 length is 15 residues. Germline CDR1 MDHEN, CDR2 SYDVKM. Here the CDR3 reads CASSLVGPPGQPQHF. As DNA, the CDR3 is TGTGCCAGCAGTTTAGTGGGACCGCCTGGTCAGCCCCAGCATTTT.

The gene calls are TRBV3-1 (or the pseudogene TRBV3-2) and TRBJ2-7; 7 bases match TRBD2. The ends lost 3 bases at V and 6 bases at J; junction bases unmatched: 8. Germline V gene data show CDR1 as LGHDT and CDR2 as YNNKEL (reference sequence). The CDR3 is made up of 14 amino acids. CDR3 sequence reads: CASSQGEGPGEQYF. The CDR3 DNA sequence: TGTGCCAGCAGCCAGGGGGAGGGCCCGGGCGAGCAGTACTTC.

CDR3 residues: CASSPQTGGDNEQFF. CDR3 bases: TGTGCCAGCTCACCCCAAACAGGGGGGGACAATGAGCAGTTCTTC. The chain combines TRBV18 with TRBJ2-1; TRBD1 might be the D (8 bases). Germline V gives CDR1 KGHSH, CDR2 LQKENI. Trimming stripped 3 bases from V and 5 bases from J, with 14 bases between. The CDR3 sequence is 15 residues long.